This T cell receptor beta chain was obtained from a study of blood T cell repertoires in COVID-19. Turning to the study itself: Samples taken during acute and convalescent COVID-19 were collected in the United States, Italy and Spain. The cDNA or gDNA used as material had been derived from T cells, B-cell-depleted T cells, or PBMCs.

Germline V gives CDR1 MNHNS, CDR2 SASEGT. There are 15 residues in the CDR3. V lost 2 bases, J lost 4 bases, and 14 bases lay in between. Authors' methods: Amplification of reference gene primers provided the estimated nucleated cell counts. The method was immunoSEQ multiplex PCR; TCRdb's version includes in-frame clones alone and lacks a portion of them. V and J calls and clone size are those listed in that table; D and trimming were worked out from the DNA. The sample consists of around 130,000 clones, more than 80% of them appearing once. Sequencing was carried out using peripheral blood. This TCR came from a woman aged 60 to 75 with acute or convalescent COVID-19. The J gene is TRBJ1-2, the V gene TRBV6-1; a possible D gene is TRBD1 (6 bases). The CDR3 loop reads CASSEKSGQSYGYTF. The CDR3 nucleotides read TGTGCCAGCAGTGAAAAAAGCGGACAGAGCTATGGCTACACCTTC.